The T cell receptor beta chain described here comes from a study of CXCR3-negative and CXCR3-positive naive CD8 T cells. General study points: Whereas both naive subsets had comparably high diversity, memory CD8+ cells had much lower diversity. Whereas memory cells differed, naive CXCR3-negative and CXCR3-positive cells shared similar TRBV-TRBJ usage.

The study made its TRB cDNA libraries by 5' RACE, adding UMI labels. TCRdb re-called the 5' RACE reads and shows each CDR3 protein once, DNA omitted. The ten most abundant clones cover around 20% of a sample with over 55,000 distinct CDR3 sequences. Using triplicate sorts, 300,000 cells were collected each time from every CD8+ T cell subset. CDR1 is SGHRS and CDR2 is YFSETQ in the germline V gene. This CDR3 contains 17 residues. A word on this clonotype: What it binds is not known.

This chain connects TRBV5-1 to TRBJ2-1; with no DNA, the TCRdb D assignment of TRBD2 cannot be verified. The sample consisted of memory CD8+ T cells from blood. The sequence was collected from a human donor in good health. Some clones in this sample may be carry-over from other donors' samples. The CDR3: CASSLVERGPNYNEQFF. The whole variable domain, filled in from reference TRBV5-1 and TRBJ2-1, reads KAGVTQTPRYLIKTRGQQVTLSCSPISGHRSVSWYQQTPGQGLQFLFEYFSETQRNKGNFPGRFSGRQFSNSRSEMNVSTLELGDSALYLCASSLVERGPNYNEQFFGPGTRLTVL.